The sequence of this T cell receptor beta chain was determined in a study of T cell responses to AZD1222 COVID-19 vaccine. The overall study: Pooling was applied to second doses at about 4 or about 12 weeks. General study results and limits: Clonal diversity was possibly underestimated, and the donors were mostly white British, with more females. All repertoire sampling was performed exclusively after the peak T cell response.

This clone was seen once. Its cognate antigen is unknown. Trimming removed 7 bases from V and 4 bases from J; junction bases left unmatched: 10. The CDR3 contains 15 residues. Germline lookup yields CDR1 SNHLY and CDR2 FYNNEI. Clones were sequenced by immunoSEQ multiplex PCR, and TCRdb holds only the in-frame ones, with some missing. The sample shows around 120,000 clones, approximately 93% of them seen only once. Sequencing was performed on peripheral blood, taken on day 0 of AZD1222 vaccination. The clonotype originates from an adult in good health. The chain has TRBV2 and TRBJ2-3; 8 nucleotides line up with TRBD2. CDR3 in DNA: TGTGCCAGCAAACATTGGCGGGAGGCGGCAGATACGCAGTATTTT. Its protein product is CASKHWREAADTQYF.